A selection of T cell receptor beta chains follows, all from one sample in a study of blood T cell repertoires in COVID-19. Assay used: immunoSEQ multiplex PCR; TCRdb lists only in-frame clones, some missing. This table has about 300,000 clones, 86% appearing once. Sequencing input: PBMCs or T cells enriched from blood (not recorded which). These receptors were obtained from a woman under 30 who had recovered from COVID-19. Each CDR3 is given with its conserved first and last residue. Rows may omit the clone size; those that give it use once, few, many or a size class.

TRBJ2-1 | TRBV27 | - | CASSLLAGVYNEQFF
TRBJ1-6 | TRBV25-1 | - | CASSWGGTGSPLHF
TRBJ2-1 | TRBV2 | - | CASSGMMNRDEQFF
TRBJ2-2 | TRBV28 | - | CASQMWRENTGELFF
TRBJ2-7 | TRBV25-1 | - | CASSDRGLLLAYEQYF
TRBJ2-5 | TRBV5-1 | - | CASSRGVAQETQYF
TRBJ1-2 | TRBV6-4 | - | CASSLRADGGRSGYTF
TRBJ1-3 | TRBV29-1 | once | CSGQAGNTIYF
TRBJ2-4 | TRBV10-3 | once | CAISESSQGPQGIQYF
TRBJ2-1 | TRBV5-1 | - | CASSATRPYNEQFF
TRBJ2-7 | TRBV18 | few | CASSVGTPGEQYF
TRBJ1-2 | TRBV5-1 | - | CASRVEGNYGYTF
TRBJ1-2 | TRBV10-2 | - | CASSERAGQLDYGYTF
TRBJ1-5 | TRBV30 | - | CAWGTGGPKLGQPQHF
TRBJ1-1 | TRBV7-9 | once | CASSATGGRGNTEAFF
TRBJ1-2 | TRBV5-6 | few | CASSPMSEANYGYTF
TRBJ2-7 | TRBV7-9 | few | CASSWGQPAQEQYF
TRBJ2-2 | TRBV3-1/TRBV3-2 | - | CASSQDRYTGELFF
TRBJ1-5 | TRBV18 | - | CASSPPNFQGNQPQHF